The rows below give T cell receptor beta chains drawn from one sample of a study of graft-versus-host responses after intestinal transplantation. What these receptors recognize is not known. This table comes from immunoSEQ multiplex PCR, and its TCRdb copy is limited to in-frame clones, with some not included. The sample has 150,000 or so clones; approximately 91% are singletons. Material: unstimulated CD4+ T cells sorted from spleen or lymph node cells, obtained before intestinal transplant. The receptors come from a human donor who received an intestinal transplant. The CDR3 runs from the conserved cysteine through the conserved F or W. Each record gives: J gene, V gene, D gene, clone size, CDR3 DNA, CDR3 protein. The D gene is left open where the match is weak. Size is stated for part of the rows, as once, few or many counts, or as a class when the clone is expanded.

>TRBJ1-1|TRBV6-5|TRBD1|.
TGTGCCAGCAGTAGGACAGGGTCTGAGTATGAAGCTTTCTTT
CASSRTGSEYEAFF
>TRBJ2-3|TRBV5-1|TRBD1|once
TGCGCCAGCAGCTTGGTACAGGGGGCCAGCACAGATACGCAGTATTTT
CASSLVQGASTDTQYF
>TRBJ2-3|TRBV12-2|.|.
TGTGCAAGTCTCTACCCGGGGCGGGCCCCTAGCACAGATACGCAGTATTTT
CASLYPGRAPSTDTQYF
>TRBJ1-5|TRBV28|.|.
TGTGCCAGCAGCCCTTGGGGGGTTGAACAGCCCCAGCATTTT
CASSPWGVEQPQHF
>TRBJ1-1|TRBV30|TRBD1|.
TGTGCCTGGAGTAGACAGGGGAGGCCTGAAGCTTTCTTT
CAWSRQGRPEAFF
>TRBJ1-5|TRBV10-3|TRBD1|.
TGTGCCACTGCCGCCGGGACAGGTGGCAATCAGCCCCAGCATTTT
CATAAGTGGNQPQHF
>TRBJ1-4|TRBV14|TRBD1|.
TGTGCCAGCAGCCAATACGACAGGGGCCGCGAAAAACTGTTTTTT
CASSQYDRGREKLFF
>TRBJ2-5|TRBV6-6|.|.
TGTGCCAGCAGTGAGGGCAGAGAGACCCAGTACTTC
CASSEGRETQYF
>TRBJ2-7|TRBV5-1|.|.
TGCGCCAGCAGCTTGGCCAAGGGCCGACCCTACGAGCAGTACTTC
CASSLAKGRPYEQYF
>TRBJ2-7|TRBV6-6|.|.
TGTGCCAGCACCCAGAAGGGAGCCTACGAGCAGTACTTC
CASTQKGAYEQYF
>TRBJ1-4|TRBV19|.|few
TGTGCCAGTAGTCCCCGGTCAGGGAGTGAAAAACTGTTTTTT
CASSPRSGSEKLFF
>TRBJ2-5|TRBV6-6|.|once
TGTGCCAGCAGTTACGGGGAGACCCAGTACTTC
CASSYGETQYF
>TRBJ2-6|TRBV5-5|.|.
TGTGCCAGCAGCTTGGGGGTCCGGAGCTCTGGGGCCAACGTCCTGACTTTC
CASSLGVRSSGANVLTF
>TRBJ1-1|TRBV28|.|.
TGTGCCAGCAGGCCGAGGGTCAACACTGAAGCTTTCTTT
CASRPRVNTEAFF
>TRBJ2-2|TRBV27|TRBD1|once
TGTGCCAGCAGTAGAAGACAGGGGGCTAACACCGGGGAGCTGTTTTTT
CASSRRQGANTGELFF
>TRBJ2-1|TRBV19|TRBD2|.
TGTGCCAGTACCATCGGGACTAGCGGTTACAATGAGCAGTTCTTC
CASTIGTSGYNEQFF
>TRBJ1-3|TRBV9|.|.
TGTGCCAGCAGCGCCCGGCCTGGAAACACCATATATTTT
CASSARPGNTIYF
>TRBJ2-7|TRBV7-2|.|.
TGTGCCAGCAGCTTAAATACAGGGCCCACCTACGAGCAGTACTTC
CASSLNTGPTYEQYF
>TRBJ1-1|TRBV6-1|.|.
TGTGCCAGCAGTGATCCACCGAACACTGAAGCTTTCTTT
CASSDPPNTEAFF
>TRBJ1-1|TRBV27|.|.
TGTGCCAGCAGTTTATTCAGGACTGGAACTGAAGCTTTCTTT
CASSLFRTGTEAFF
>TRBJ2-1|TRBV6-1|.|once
TGTGCCAGCACCACTAACAGACTAGATCCTAAGCAGTTCTTC
CASTTNRLDPKQFF
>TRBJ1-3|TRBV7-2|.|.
TGTGCCAGCAGCATCGCGGAGGGGTTGGGAAACACCATATATTTT
CASSIAEGLGNTIYF
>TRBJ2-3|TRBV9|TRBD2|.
TGTGCCAGCAGCGTAGACCCGGGAGGGTTGTGGGATACGCAGTATTTT
CASSVDPGGLWDTQYF
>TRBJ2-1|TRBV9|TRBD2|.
TGTGCCAGCAGCGCCCAAACTAGCGTGATTGAGCAGTTCTTC
CASSAQTSVIEQFF
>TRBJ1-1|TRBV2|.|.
TGTGCCAGCAACCGAGCAGTTGAAGCTTTCTTT
CASNRAVEAFF
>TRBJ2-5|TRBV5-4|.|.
TGTGCCAGCAGCTGGAGGGGGGGAGAGGAGACCCAGTACTTC
CASSWRGGEETQYF
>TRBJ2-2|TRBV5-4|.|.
TGTGCCAGCAGCTTGGGGGGGGCTAGCGGCACCGGGGAGCTGTTTTTT
CASSLGGASGTGELFF
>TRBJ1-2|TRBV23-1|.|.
TGCGCCAGCAGTCAAGGGCCGACAGAATTATCTAACTATGGCTACACCTTC
CASSQGPTELSNYGYTF
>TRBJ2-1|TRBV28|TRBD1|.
TGTGCCAGCAGTTTATATTGGGACAGGGGGCGAAGTGAGCAGTTCTTC
CASSLYWDRGRSEQFF
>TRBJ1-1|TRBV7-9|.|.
TGTGCCAGCAGCTTAAGGGGGAACACTGAAGCTTTCTTT
CASSLRGNTEAFF
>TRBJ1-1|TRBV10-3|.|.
TGTGCCATCAGTCCTCAGAACACTGAAGCTTTCTTT
CAISPQNTEAFF
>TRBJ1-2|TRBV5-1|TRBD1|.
TGCGCCAGCAGCTTGGTTTCCGGGACAGCTAACTATGGCTACACCTTC
CASSLVSGTANYGYTF
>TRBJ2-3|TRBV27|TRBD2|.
TGTGCCAGCAGTCTCAGACTAGCGGGATTAGCCACAGATACGCAGTATTTT
CASSLRLAGLATDTQYF
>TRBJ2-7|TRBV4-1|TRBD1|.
TGCGCCAGCAGCCAAGAAGGTCTCCGGGACAGTTCCTACGAGCAGTACTTC
CASSQEGLRDSSYEQYF
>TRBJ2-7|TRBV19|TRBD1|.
TGTGCCAGTAGGAATTCGGCAGGGGGCGTCTACGAGCAGTACTTC
CASRNSAGGVYEQYF
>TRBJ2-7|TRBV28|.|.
TGTGCCAGCAGTTCTCCCCAGGGAACCGAGCAGTACTTC
CASSSPQGTEQYF
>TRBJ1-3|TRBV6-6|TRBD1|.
TGTGCCAGCAGTCAGGGGGCGCTTGGAAACACCATATATTTT
CASSQGALGNTIYF
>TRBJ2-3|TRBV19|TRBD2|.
TGTGCCAGTAGTATTCTAGCGGGGGACTTGACAGATACGCAGTATTTT
CASSILAGDLTDTQYF
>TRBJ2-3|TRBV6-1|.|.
TGTGCCAGCAGTGAAGCGGCTAGGAGGACAGATACGCAGTATTTT
CASSEAARRTDTQYF
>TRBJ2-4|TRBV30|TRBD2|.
TGTGCCTGTTCCCGAGCGGGAGGGCCTCAAAACATTCAGTACTTC
CACSRAGGPQNIQYF
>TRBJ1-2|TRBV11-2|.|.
TGTGCCAGCAGCTCCAATTCAGGGAGGTTTGGCGATGGCTACACCTTC
CASSSNSGRFGDGYTF
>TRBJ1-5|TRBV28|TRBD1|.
TGTGCCAGCGGGAGGACAGGTAGGACGGTTCGCAATCAGCCCCAGCATTTT
CASGRTGRTVRNQPQHF
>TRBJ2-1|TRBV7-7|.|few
TGTGCTAGCAGCTTAGGGGGGGTAAATGAGCAGTTCTTC
CASSLGGVNEQFF
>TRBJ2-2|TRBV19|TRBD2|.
TGTGCCAGTGGGACTAGCGGTTCTGCAGGTGGGGAGCTGTTTTTT
CASGTSGSAGGELFF
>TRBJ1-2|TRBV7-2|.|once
TGTGCCAGCAGCTTACTCAGGACAGTTAACTATGGCTACACCTTC
CASSLLRTVNYGYTF